This TCR beta chain was sequenced in a study of blood T cell repertoires in COVID-19. Study summary: Sites across the United States, Italy and Spain contributed samples from acute and convalescent COVID-19.

In the authors' workflow: Nucleated cell counts were estimated from reference gene primer amplification. Data came from immunoSEQ multiplex PCR; TCRdb stores just in-frame clones and leaves some out. From that table come the V and J calls and clone size; the DNA was used to work out D and trimming. The sample lists 100,000 to 150,000 clones, roughly 86% occurring once. The CDR3 runs to 13 residues. CDR1 and CDR2 (germline): KGHSH, LQKENI. The V and J ends lost 5 bases and 6 bases, in that order; junction bases with no gene match: 3. This rearrangement joins TRBV18 to TRBJ2-2, with TRBD1 identical over 7 bases. Sequencing used peripheral blood. The receptor was isolated from a woman aged 60-70 years with acute or convalescent COVID-19. CDR3 nucleotide sequence: TGTGCCAGCTCATTTGACAGGGCCGGGGAGCTGTTTTTT. It codes for CASSFDRAGELFF.